Shown below are 5 T cell receptor beta chains from a single sample sequenced in a study of response to subunit inactivated influenza vaccine. TCRdb independently ran MiXCR on the RT-PCR reads; one entry per CDR3 protein. The profile shows about 310,000 distinct CDR3 sequences, around a fifth of them singletons. This specimen consisted of PBMCs from blood, obtained approximately 20 months after vaccination. These receptors all stem from a man between 50 and 69 years old who received an inactivated influenza vaccine.

This clonotype was detected many times. The chain couples TRBV6-5 to TRBJ1-1; weak D call: TRBD1 (5 bases). Germline CDR1 and CDR2: MNHEY and SVGAGI. There are 14 residues in the CDR3. V lost 2 bases, J lost 9 bases, and 16 bases lay in between. In DNA form, the CDR3 reads TGTGCCAGCAGTTACAGGGGAGGTTCGACCAAAGCTTTCTTT. Translation gives CASSYRGGSTKAFF.

This clonotype was seen more than once but under ten times. The J gene is TRBJ1-5, the V gene TRBV5-1; D gene uncertain. CDR1 and CDR2 from the germline V gene are SGHRS and YFSETQ. The length of the CDR3 is 15 residues. Trimming took 0 bases from V and 7 from J, leaving 14 bases between them. This CDR3 reads CASSLGAEGFQPQHF. The CDR3 DNA sequence: TGCGCCAGCAGCTTGGGTGCCGAGGGATTCCAGCCCCAGCATTTT. The variable domain in full, completed from reference TRBV5-1 and TRBJ1-5, reads KAGVTQTPRYLIKTRGQQVTLSCSPISGHRSVSWYQQTPGQGLQFLFEYFSETQRNKGNFPGRFSGRQFSNSRSEMNVSTLELGDSALYLCASSLGAEGFQPQHFGDGTRLSIL.

This chain links TRBV15 with TRBJ2-1; 11 bases align to TRBD2. CDR3 size: 16 residues. After removal of 0 bases from V and 4 bases from J, the junction contained 2 bases not matched to a gene. Germline V gene data show CDR1 as LNHNV and CDR2 as YYDKDF (reference sequence). For the CDR3, the DNA is TGTGCCACCAGCAGAGAACTAGCGGGGGTTTACAATGAGCAGTTCTTC. Translated: CATSRELAGVYNEQFF.

The V and J genes are TRBV20-1 and TRBJ1-5; D gene uncertain. Germline lookup yields CDR1 DFQATT and CDR2 SNEGSKA (reference sequence). The CDR3 is 14 amino acids. V was trimmed by 0 bases and J by 6 bases, leaving 12 bases between them. CDR3 sequence: CSARDPQSGQPQHF. Here the CDR3 DNA reads TGCAGTGCTAGAGATCCTCAGAGCGGTCAGCCCCAGCATTTT.

This chain connects TRBV20-1 to TRBJ1-5, with 9 bases identical to TRBD1. Losses at the gene ends were 6 bases for V and 5 bases for J; bases not matched to a gene: 8. The CDR3 is 14 residues long. Germline V gene lookup returns CDR1 DFQATT and CDR2 SNEGSKA (reference sequence). The CDR3 DNA reads as TGCAGTGCACCGGACAGGGGTGTAGATCAGCCCCAGCATTTT. It yields the protein CSAPDRGVDQPQHF.